This T cell receptor beta chain was sequenced for a study of T cell repertoires in cytomegalovirus infection. V was trimmed by 4 bases and J by 2 bases, leaving 13 bases between them. The germline gives CDR1 MGHRA, CDR2 YSYEKL. CDR3 length: 15 amino acids. There are a few counts of this clonotype. TCRdb analysed the reads with MiXCR anew, one entry per CDR3 protein. The sample has about 360,000 distinct CDR3 sequences; 15% to 20% are singletons. The receptor was derived from a human donor in good health (CMV status not recorded). Some clones in this sample may be carry-over from other donors' samples. The chain recombines TRBV4-1 with TRBJ2-3; possible D gene TRBD2, 5 bases. The sequencing input was PBMCs. The CDR3 spells CASSRERVATDTQYF. For the CDR3, the DNA is TGCGCCAGCAGCCGGGAGCGAGTCGCCACAGATACGCAGTATTTT.